This T cell receptor (beta chain) was documented in a study of cytomegalovirus exposure and HLA in healthy donors. The study's findings and limits: 164 TCR beta chains were listed as cytomegalovirus-associated. Most subjects' HLA-A and HLA-B alleles were reportedly predicted from TCR beta sequences. It was assumed in the presence/absence analyses that sequencing depth was roughly uniform across donors.

On this clone: The antigen remains unidentified.

This CDR3 region has 15 residues. Germline loops: CDR1 SGHRS, CDR2 YFSETQ. Between the trimmed V and J ends, which lost 4 bases and 4 bases, there was a span of 18 bases. With 60 Vbeta and 13 Jbeta primers, the PCR was carried out. Using immunoSEQ multiplex PCR, the repertoire was profiled, and TCRdb retains in-frame clones only, with some absent. The sample lists about 73,000 clones, roughly 70% seen once, with 9.5% to 15% in the top ten. This TCR derives from a man in his sixties or seventies in good health and CMV-seronegative. The specimen sequenced was PBMCs. The chain has TRBV5-1 and TRBJ2-7; the D gene is possibly TRBD2 (8 bases). The DNA for the CDR3 is TGCGCCAGCAGCGGAGGGGGCGGGGGGTTTTACGAGCAGTACTTC. It yields the protein CASSGGGGGFYEQYF. Full variable domain (remainder filled in from reference TRBV5-1 and TRBJ2-7): KAGVTQTPRYLIKTRGQQVTLSCSPISGHRSVSWYQQTPGQGLQFLFEYFSETQRNKGNFPGRFSGRQFSNSRSEMNVSTLELGDSALYLCASSGGGGGFYEQYFGPGTRLTVT.